The 21 T cell receptor beta chains listed next were all sequenced from one sample in a study of T cells after yellow fever vaccination. TCRdb called the 5' RACE reads again in MiXCR, with one record for every CDR3 protein. The profile shows about 340,000 distinct CDR3 sequences, under 15% of them singletons. The material sequenced was CD4+ T cells sorted from PBMCs, taken 15 days after the yellow fever booster vaccination. The receptors were gathered from a young man who received the YFV17D yellow fever vaccine.

This clonotype was seen only a few times. This chain connects TRBV20-1 to TRBJ2-1; TRBD1 agrees at 9 bases. CDR3 length equals 13 residues. CDR1 and CDR2 from the germline V gene are DFQATT and SNEGSKA (reference sequence). The ends lost 6 bases at V and 5 bases at J; junction bases unmatched: 5. The CDR3 spells CSASGQGDNEQFF. In DNA form, the CDR3 reads TGCAGTGCGTCGGGACAGGGTGACAATGAGCAGTTCTTC.

This clonotype has only a few counts. An end of the junction does not agree with germline; a read error may underlie this. The V and J genes are TRBV7-7 and TRBJ2-1, with 14 positions matching TRBD2. The CDR3 has 15 amino acids. Germline V CDR1 and CDR2: SSHAT, FNYEAQ (reference sequence). The CDR3 spells CASSPGLAGGNEQFF. CDR3 DNA sequence: TGTGCTAGCAGCCCCGGACTAGCGGGGGGAAATGAGCAGTTCTTC.

The rearrangement links TRBV7-3 to TRBJ1-6; no clear D. Per the germline V gene, CDR1 is SGHTA and CDR2 is FQGTGA. V was pared by 2 bases and J by 9 bases, with 11 bases between. The CDR3 has 14 residues. CDR3 protein: CASSLGKGSSPLHF. CDR3 DNA sequence: TGTGCCAGCAGCTTAGGAAAGGGTAGTTCACCCCTCCACTTT. Variable domain in full (rest from reference TRBV7-3 and TRBJ1-6): GAGVSQTPSNKVTEKGKYVELRCDPISGHTALYWYRQSLGQGPEFLIYFQGTGAADDSGLPNDRFFAVRPEGSVSTLKIQRTERGDSAVYLCASSLGKGSSPLHFGNGTRLTVT.

This clonotype was seen only a few times. The chain is built from TRBV4-1 and TRBJ2-4; D is ambiguous. The CDR3 has 17 residues. V was pared by 1 base and J by 6 bases, with 19 bases between. The V gene's germline CDR1 is MGHRA and CDR2 YSYEKL. CDR3 protein: CASSQGLKGNLGNIQYF. DNA of the CDR3: TGCGCCAGCAGCCAAGGGCTCAAGGGCAATCTAGGAAACATTCAGTACTTC.

The chain carries TRBV20-1 and TRBJ2-1; tentatively, D is TRBD2 (6 bases). There are 11 residues in the CDR3. The V gene's germline CDR1 is DFQATT and CDR2 SNEGSKA (reference sequence). The V and J ends lost 5 bases and 12 bases respectively, with 14 bases between them. As DNA, the CDR3 is TGCAGTGCTCCCTGGGGGGTTCGGCAGTTCTTC. Its protein is CSAPWGVRQFF.

This sequence joins TRBV4-1 and TRBJ1-2, with 8 bases aligning to TRBD1. The CDR3 spans 18 residues. Germline V CDR1 and CDR2: MGHRA, YSYEKL. The V gene end was trimmed by 1 base and the J gene end by 3 bases; junction bases not matched to a gene: 13. In DNA form, the CDR3 reads TGCGCCAGCAGCCAAGGAAAGGGACGACAGGGGAGGGACTATGGCTACACCTTC. Its protein is CASSQGKGRQGRDYGYTF.

This clonotype was detected a few times. The chain carries TRBV7-9 and TRBJ2-5; 10 bases agree with TRBD1. The CDR3 extends over 15 amino acids. From germline, CDR1 is SEHNR and CDR2 FQNEAQ (reference sequence). The trim removed 4 bases at V and 4 bases at J, leaving 6 bases unmatched. The CDR3 DNA sequence: TGTGCCAGCAGCTCGGGACAGGGGTTTGGAGAGACCCAGTACTTC. As protein: CASSSGQGFGETQYF.

The rearrangement links TRBV6-5 to TRBJ2-3; D call uncertain. Trimming took off 6 bases at V and 3 bases at J, with 19 bases between the two ends. Germline CDR1 and CDR2: MNHEY and SVGAGI. CDR3 length: 16 amino acids. The CDR3 DNA reads as TGTGCCAGCAGGACCCTTAAAATGCCTGGAACAGATACGCAGTATTTT. This codes for CASRTLKMPGTDTQYF.

The V gene is TRBV5-6, the J gene TRBJ2-1, with D perhaps matching TRBD1 (6 bases). Germline lookup yields CDR1 SGHDT and CDR2 YYEEEE. Trimming stripped 0 bases from V and 3 bases from J, with 10 bases between. CDR3 length: 15 residues. The CDR3 DNA reads as TGTGCCAGCAGCTTGGGTGGACAGTTCTACAATGAGCAGTTCTTC. It yields the protein CASSLGGQFYNEQFF.

This clonotype was picked up many times. The rearrangement joins TRBV20-1 to TRBJ1-2; TRBD1 matches at 9 bases. V was clipped by 6 bases and J by 5 bases; unmatched bases: 4. CDR3 length: 12 amino acids. Germline V gene data show CDR1 as DFQATT and CDR2 as SNEGSKA (reference sequence). For the CDR3, the DNA is TGCAGTGCCGAGACAGGGGGTTATGGCTACACCTTC. This translates into CSAETGGYGYTF.

This clonotype turned up a few times. The chain employs TRBV16 and TRBJ2-7; D is unresolved. The CDR3 is made up of 13 amino acids. Trimming left V 0 bases short and J 6 bases short, with 9 bases between. CDR1 and CDR2 from the germline V gene are KGHSY and FQNENV. The CDR3 region is CASSQSGMGEQYF. CDR3 in DNA: TGTGCCAGCAGCCAATCAGGGATGGGCGAGCAGTACTTC.

This clonotype was seen ten or more times. DNA for the CDR3: TGTGCCAGCAGTTTTGGCACAGGCAATCAGCCCCAGCATTTT. Encoded protein: CASSFGTGNQPQHF. This chain uses TRBV28 with TRBJ1-5, with D hard to call. CDR1 is MDHEN, CDR2 SYDVKM, per germline. The CDR3 covers 14 residues. Deletions cut 3 bases from V and 2 bases from J, with 8 bases between. Drawing the rest from reference TRBV28 and TRBJ1-5, the complete variable domain is DVKVTQSSRYLVKRTGEKVFLECVQDMDHENMFWYRQDPGLGLRLIYFSYDVKMKEKGDIPEGYSVSREKKERFSLILESASTNQTSMYLCASSFGTGNQPQHFGDGTRLSIL.

The chain employs TRBV5-5 and TRBJ1-5, with a possible D match to TRBD1 (5 bases). Germline CDR1 and CDR2: SGHKS and YYEKEE (reference sequence). This CDR3 has 15 residues. V shed 4 bases and J shed 0 bases, with 11 bases lying between them. This CDR3 reads CASSQDILSNQPQHF. The CDR3 DNA reads as TGTGCCAGCAGCCAGGACATCCTTAGCAATCAGCCCCAGCATTTT.

V and J are TRBV2 and TRBJ1-5; TRBD1 might be the D (6 bases). This CDR3 is 15 amino acids long. The ends were cut back, 2 bases at V and 6 bases at J, with 14 bases in the middle. CDR1 is SNHLY and CDR2 is FYNNEI in the germline V gene. The CDR3 here is CASSESGGAGQPQHF. CDR3 nucleotide sequence: TGTGCCAGCAGTGAAAGTGGGGGGGCGGGTCAGCCCCAGCATTTT. Looking up the rest from reference TRBV2 and TRBJ1-5 gives the full variable domain: EPEVTQTPSHQVTQMGQEVILRCVPISNHLYFYWYRQILGQKVEFLVSFYNNEISEKSEIFDDQFSVERPDGSNFTLKIRSTKLEDSAMYFCASSESGGAGQPQHFGDGTRLSIL.

This clonotype has more than one count but fewer than ten. The gene calls are TRBV20-1 and TRBJ2-3; the match to TRBD2 covers 12 bases. The germline V gene encodes CDR1 DFQATT and CDR2 SNEGSKA (reference sequence). The CDR3 covers 15 residues. Unmatched junction bases numbered 5, after V lost 5 bases and J lost 2 bases. The CDR3 DNA reads TGCAGTGCTCCTGGACTAGCGGGGATCACAGATACGCAGTATTTT. Translated, it gives CSAPGLAGITDTQYF.

The CDR3 DNA follows: TGTGCCAGCATTGGGACATCCAACTATGGCTACACCTTC. Its protein product is CASIGTSNYGYTF. V gene TRBV2 combines with J gene TRBJ1-2; tentative D call: TRBD1 (6 bases). V lost 7 bases and J lost 2, with 11 bases in between. The germline gives CDR1 SNHLY, CDR2 FYNNEI. CDR3 length: 13 residues.

The CDR3 is CASSSSLAQYF. CDR3 nucleotide sequence: TGTGCCAGCAGCTCGAGTTTGGCCCAGTACTTC. The rearrangement uses TRBV7-2 and TRBJ2-5; D not certain. From germline, CDR1 is SGHTA and CDR2 FQGNSA. Trimming cost V 4 bases and J 9 bases, with 9 bases left between them. The CDR3 loop spans 11 amino acids.

The rearrangement uses TRBV4-3 and TRBJ2-7, with TRBD2 matching 11 bases. J lost 4 bases, V lost 6 bases, and 8 bases had no gene match. Looked up from germline, CDR1 is LGHNA and CDR2 is YSLEER. This CDR3 has 15 amino acids. This CDR3 reads CASSPRTSGFYEQYF. CDR3 sequence (DNA): TGCGCCAGCAGTCCCCGGACTAGCGGGTTTTACGAGCAGTACTTC.

The chain links TRBV20-1 to TRBJ2-7; D is perhaps TRBD2 (6 bases). Germline lookup yields CDR1 DFQATT and CDR2 SNEGSKA (reference sequence). The CDR3 extends over 15 amino acids. Trimming removed 3 bases at V and 4 bases at J, with 19 bases between. The CDR3 nucleotides read TGCAGTGCTAGTGGGTCACTAGCCCTAGGATACGAGCAGTACGTC. It translates to CSASGSLALGYEQYV.

The chain employs TRBV7-2 and TRBJ2-7, with D unresolved. Trimming cost V 5 bases and J 8 bases, with 16 bases left between them. Germline CDR1 is SGHTA and CDR2 is FQGNSA. CDR3 length: 13 amino acids. The CDR3 sequence is CASSTYQLDQQYF. The CDR3 nucleotides are TGTGCCAGCAGCACTTACCAGCTAGATCAGCAGTACTTC.

The V gene is TRBV12-3 or TRBV12-4, the J gene TRBJ2-6, with D perhaps TRBD1 (6 bases). Trimming shortened V by 5 bases and J by 0 bases, and 11 bases separated the two germline ends. There are 16 residues in the CDR3. This CDR3 reads CASSDRTASGANVLTF. The CDR3 nucleotides are TGTGCCAGCAGTGACCGGACAGCCTCTGGGGCCAACGTCCTGACTTTC.